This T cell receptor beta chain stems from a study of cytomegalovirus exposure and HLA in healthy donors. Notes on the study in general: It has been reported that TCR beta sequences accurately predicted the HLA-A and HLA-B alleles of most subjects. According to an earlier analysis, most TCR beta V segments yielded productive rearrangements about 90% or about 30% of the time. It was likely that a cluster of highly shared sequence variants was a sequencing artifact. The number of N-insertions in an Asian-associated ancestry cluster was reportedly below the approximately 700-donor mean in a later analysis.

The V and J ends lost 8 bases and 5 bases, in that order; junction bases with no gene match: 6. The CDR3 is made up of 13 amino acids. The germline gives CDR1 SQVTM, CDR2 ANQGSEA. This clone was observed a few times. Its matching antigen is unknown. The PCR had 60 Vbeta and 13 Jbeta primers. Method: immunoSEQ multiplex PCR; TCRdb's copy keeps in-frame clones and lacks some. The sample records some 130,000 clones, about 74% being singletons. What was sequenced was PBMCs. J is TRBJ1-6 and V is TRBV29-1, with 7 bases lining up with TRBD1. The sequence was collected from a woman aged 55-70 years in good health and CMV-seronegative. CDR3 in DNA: TGCAGCTTCCGGACAGGAAATAATTCACCCCTCCACTTT. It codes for CSFRTGNNSPLHF.